This is a list of T cell receptor beta chains from one sample in a study of control samples from healthy donors and cancer patients. TCRdb's table, derived via immunoSEQ multiplex PCR, lists solely in-frame clones and lacks some. Among around 230,000 clones listed, around 94% were seen once. Sequenced material: blood. The source of these receptors is a man over 45 in good health. The CDR3 runs from the conserved cysteine through the conserved F or W. The order of the fields is V gene, J gene, clone size, D gene, CDR3 DNA, CDR3 protein. D genes are given only for firm matches. Clone size, where shown, is once, few, many, or a class for clones that have expanded.

>TRBV5-1|TRBJ2-1|.|.
TGCGCCAGCAGCTTCCTAGCCGATTCCTACAATGAGCAGTTCTTC
CASSFLADSYNEQFF
>TRBV6-5|TRBJ2-5|.|TRBD1
TGTGCCACGGCCCGGCGGGACAGGGTTTTGCAGACCCAGTACTTC
CATARRDRVLQTQYF
>TRBV28|TRBJ2-5|.|TRBD2
TGTGCCAGCAGACCGGGGGGGGCCCAAGAGACCCAGTACTTC
CASRPGGAQETQYF
>TRBV6-7|TRBJ1-6|.|.
TGTGCCAGCAGCCTATCTTTGGTGAATTCACCCCTCCACTTT
CASSLSLVNSPLHF
>TRBV2|TRBJ2-1|.|.
TGTGCCAGCAGGGAAGGGCCCTACAATGAGCAGTTCTTC
CASREGPYNEQFF
>TRBV11-2|TRBJ1-5|.|.
TGTGCCAGCAGCTTAGATCCAGGGTCCCAGCCCCAGCATTTT
CASSLDPGSQPQHF
>TRBV20-1|TRBJ1-3|.|.
TGCAGTGCTAGTGAGTTAGCAGGGAGTGGAAACACCATATATTTT
CSASELAGSGNTIYF
>TRBV5-4|TRBJ2-4|.|TRBD2
TGTGCCAGCAGCTTGGCAAGCGGGGCTGAATACATTCAGTACTTC
CASSLASGAEYIQYF
>TRBV5-1|TRBJ2-1|.|.
TGCGCCAGCACCCAGGGAACTTTGGGGGAGGAGCAGTTCTTC
CASTQGTLGEEQFF
>TRBV10-2|TRBJ1-3|.|.
TGCGCCAGCAGTGCCCGGGACGCCGGTTTATCTGGAAACACCATATATTTT
CASSARDAGLSGNTIYF
>TRBV5-5|TRBJ1-3|.|.
TGTGCCAGCAGCTTGTCGTGGCTCGGATTCTACGGAAACACCATATATTTT
CASSLSWLGFYGNTIYF
>TRBV18|TRBJ1-1|once|.
TGTGCCAGCTCAGTTGACACGAACACTGAAGCTTTCTTT
CASSVDTNTEAFF
>TRBV27|TRBJ1-1|.|.
TGTGCCAGCAGTTTCGGGGAGGTAACTGAAGCTTTCTTT
CASSFGEVTEAFF
>TRBV7-2|TRBJ1-3|.|.
TGTGCCAGCAGCTTAGTGGGCTCTGGAAACACCATATATTTT
CASSLVGSGNTIYF
>TRBV4-2|TRBJ1-6|once|TRBD1
TGTGCCAGCAGCCGGGACAGGGAAAGTTCACCCCTCCACTTT
CASSRDRESSPLHF
>TRBV12-3/TRBV12-4|TRBJ1-4|.|.
TGTGCCAGCAGCGGACAGTTTAATGAAAAACTGTTTTTT
CASSGQFNEKLFF